This record covers a single TCR beta chain. Its antigen is as yet unknown. CDR1 is SGHNT and CDR2 is YENEEA in the germline V gene. The V gene end was trimmed by 5 bases and the J gene end by 4 bases; junction bases not matched to a gene: 9. The CDR3 has 15 residues. This sample stems from a study of T cell responses to AZD1222 COVID-19 vaccine. General observations from the study: Only 5 or 6 people who got AZD1222 tested seropositive at baseline. Repertoire collection took place solely once the T cell response had peaked. With dominance at 160-218 and 743-854, vaccine-associated CD4 TCRs spanned spike.

Data came from immunoSEQ multiplex PCR; TCRdb stores just in-frame clones and leaves some out. The table lists about 180,000 clones, roughly 91% of them singletons. The chain links TRBV11-3 to TRBJ2-7, with 9 bases aligning to TRBD1. The sequencing used peripheral blood, collected on day 0 of AZD1222 vaccination. The sequence derives from an adult in good health. The CDR3 region is CASSQGTGYEYEQYF. The DNA of the CDR3 is TGTGCCAGCAGCCAAGGGACAGGGTATGAATACGAGCAGTACTTC.